This T cell receptor beta chain was sequenced during a study of blood T cell repertoires in COVID-19. The wider study: COVID-19 samples from acute and convalescent phases originated in the United States, Italy and Spain. Sources were T cells, B-cell-depleted T cells, or PBMCs; the material itself was cDNA or gDNA.

CDR3 length: 15 amino acids. Germline V lookup: CDR1 SSHAT, CDR2 FNYEAQ (reference sequence). Under the authors' procedure: Counts of nucleated cells, estimated from reference gene primer amplification, were obtained. Libraries were prepared by immunoSEQ multiplex PCR; TCRdb keeps only in-frame clonotypes and omits some of them. That table supplies the V and J calls and clone size; D and trimming were determined from the DNA. The sample contains 120,000 to 150,000 clones, about nine tenths of which appear only once. In regard to this clone: At one of its ends the junction is not consistent with the germline gene, which may arise from a read error.

This sequence was found in a human donor in a cohort sampled during active COVID-19. The V gene is TRBV7-7, the J gene TRBJ2-5, with 7 bases lining up with TRBD2. Sequencing used peripheral blood. CDR3 sequence: CASSLSGGTRETQYF. CDR3 nucleotides: TGTGCTAGCAGCTTATCCGGGGGGACGAGGGAGACCCAGTACTTC.